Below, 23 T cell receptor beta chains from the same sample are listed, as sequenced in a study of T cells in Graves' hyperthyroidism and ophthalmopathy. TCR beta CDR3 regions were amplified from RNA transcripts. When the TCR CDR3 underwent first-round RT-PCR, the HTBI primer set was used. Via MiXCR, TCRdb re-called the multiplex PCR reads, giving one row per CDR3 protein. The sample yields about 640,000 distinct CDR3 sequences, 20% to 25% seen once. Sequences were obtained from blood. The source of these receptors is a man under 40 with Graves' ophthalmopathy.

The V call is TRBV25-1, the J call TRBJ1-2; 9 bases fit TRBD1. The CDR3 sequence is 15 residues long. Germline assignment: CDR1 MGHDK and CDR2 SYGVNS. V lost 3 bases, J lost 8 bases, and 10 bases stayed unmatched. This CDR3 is CASSDPTGGWSGYTF. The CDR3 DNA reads TGTGCCAGCAGTGACCCGACAGGGGGATGGAGCGGCTACACCTTC.

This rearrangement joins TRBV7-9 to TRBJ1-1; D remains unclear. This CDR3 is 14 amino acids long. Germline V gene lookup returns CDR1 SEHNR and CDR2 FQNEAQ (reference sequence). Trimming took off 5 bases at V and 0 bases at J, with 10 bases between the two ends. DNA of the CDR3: TGTGCCAGCAGCCCCAAGGATATGAACACTGAAGCTTTCTTT. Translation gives CASSPKDMNTEAFF.

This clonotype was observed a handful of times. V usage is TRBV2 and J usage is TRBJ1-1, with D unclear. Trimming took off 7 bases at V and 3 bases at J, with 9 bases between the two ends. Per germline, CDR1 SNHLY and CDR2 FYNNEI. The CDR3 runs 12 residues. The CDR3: CASMWGHTEAFF. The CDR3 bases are TGTGCCAGCATGTGGGGTCACACTGAAGCTTTCTTT.

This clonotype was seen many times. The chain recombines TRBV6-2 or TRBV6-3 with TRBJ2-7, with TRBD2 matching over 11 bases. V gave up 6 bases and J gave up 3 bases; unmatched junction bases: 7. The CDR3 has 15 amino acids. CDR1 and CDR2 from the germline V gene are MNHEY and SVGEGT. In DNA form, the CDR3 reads TGTGCCAGCAGGCAAGGGGGGACTAGCGGCTACGAGCAGTACTTC. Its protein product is CASRQGGTSGYEQYF.

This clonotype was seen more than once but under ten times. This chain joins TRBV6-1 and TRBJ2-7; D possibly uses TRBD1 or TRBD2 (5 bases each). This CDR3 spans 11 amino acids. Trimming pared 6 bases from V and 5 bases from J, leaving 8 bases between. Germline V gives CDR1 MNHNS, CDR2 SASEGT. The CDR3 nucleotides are TGTGCCAGCAGCACGGGGCACGAGCAGTACTTC. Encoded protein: CASSTGHEQYF.

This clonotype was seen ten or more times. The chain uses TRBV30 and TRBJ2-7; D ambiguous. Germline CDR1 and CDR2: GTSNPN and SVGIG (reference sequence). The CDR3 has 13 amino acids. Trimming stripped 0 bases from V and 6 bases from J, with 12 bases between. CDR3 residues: CAWSVTDSLEQYF. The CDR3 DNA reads TGTGCCTGGAGTGTAACTGATTCCCTCGAGCAGTACTTC.

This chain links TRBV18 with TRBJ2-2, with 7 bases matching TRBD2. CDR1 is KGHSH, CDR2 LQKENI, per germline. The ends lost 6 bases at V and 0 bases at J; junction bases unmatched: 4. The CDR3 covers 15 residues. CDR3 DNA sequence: TGTGCCAGCTCCTCACGGGGGGCGAACACCGGGGAGCTGTTTTTT. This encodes CASSSRGANTGELFF.

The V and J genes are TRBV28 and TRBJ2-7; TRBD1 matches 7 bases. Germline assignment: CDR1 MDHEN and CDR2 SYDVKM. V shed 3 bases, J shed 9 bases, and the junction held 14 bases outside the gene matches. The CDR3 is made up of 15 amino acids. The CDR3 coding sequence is TGTGCCAGCAGTTTCGGACAGGACTCCTCTCTACGGCAGTACTTC. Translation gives CASSFGQDSSLRQYF.

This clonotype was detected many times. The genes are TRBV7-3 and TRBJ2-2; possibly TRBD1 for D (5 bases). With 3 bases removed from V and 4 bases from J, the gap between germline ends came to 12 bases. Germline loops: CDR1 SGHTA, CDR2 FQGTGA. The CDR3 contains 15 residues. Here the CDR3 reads CASSFGAVSTGELFF. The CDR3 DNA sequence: TGTGCCAGCAGCTTTGGGGCGGTTAGCACCGGGGAGCTGTTTTTT.

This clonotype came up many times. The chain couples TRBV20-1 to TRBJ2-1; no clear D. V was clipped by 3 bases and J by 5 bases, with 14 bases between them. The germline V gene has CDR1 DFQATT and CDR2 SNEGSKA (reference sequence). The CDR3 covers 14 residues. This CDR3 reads CSASAKVGNNEQFF. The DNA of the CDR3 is TGCAGTGCTAGCGCCAAGGTGGGGAACAATGAGCAGTTCTTC.

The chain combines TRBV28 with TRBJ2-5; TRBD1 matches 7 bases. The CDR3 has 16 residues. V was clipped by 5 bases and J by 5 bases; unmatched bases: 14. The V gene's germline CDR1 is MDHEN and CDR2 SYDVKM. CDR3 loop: CASSRRPQGFGETQYF. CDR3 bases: TGTGCCAGCAGTCGACGTCCACAGGGGTTCGGGGAGACCCAGTACTTC.

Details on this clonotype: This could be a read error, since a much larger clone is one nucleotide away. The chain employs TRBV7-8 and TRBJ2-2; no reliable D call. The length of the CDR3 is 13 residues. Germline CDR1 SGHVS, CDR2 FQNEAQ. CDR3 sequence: CVSSVVITGELFF. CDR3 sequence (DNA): TGTGTCAGCAGCGTGGTCATCACCGGGGAGCTGTTTTTT.

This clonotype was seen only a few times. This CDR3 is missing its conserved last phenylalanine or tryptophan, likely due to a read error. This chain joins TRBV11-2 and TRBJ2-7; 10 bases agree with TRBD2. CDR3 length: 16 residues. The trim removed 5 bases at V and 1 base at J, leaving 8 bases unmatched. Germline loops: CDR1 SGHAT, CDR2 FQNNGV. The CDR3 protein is CASSTRTSGVSYEQYL. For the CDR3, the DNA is TGTGCCAGCAGCACACGAACTAGCGGGGTTTCCTACGAGCAGTACCTC.

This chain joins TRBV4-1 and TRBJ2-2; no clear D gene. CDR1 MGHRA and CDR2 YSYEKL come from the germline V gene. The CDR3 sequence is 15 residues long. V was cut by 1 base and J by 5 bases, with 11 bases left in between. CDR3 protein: CASSQAGQVTGELFF. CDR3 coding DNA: TGCGCCAGCAGCCAAGCCGGGCAAGTGACCGGGGAGCTGTTTTTT.

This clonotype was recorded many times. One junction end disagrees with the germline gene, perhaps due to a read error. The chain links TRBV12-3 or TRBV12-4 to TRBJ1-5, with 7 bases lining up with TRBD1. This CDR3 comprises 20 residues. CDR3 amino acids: CASSLGQVVGFLGGNQPQHF. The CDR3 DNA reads TGTGCCAGCAGCTTAGGACAGGTCGTCGGGTTCCTTGGGGGCAATCAGCCCCAGCATTTT.

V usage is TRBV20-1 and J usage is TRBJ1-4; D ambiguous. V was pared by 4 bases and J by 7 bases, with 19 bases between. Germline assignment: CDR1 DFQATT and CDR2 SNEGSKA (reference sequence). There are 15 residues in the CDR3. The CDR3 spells CSAKTPTERSEKLFF. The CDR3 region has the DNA TGCAGTGCTAAAACTCCGACGGAGAGGAGTGAAAAACTGTTTTTT.

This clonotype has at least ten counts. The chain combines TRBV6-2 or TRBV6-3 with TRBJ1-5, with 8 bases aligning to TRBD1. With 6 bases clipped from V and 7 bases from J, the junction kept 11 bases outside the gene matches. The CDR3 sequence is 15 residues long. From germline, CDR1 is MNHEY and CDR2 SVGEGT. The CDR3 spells CASSPDREKGQPQHF. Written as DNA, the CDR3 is TGTGCCAGCAGCCCGGACAGGGAAAAGGGGCAGCCCCAGCATTTT.

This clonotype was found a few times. The CDR3 spells CASSPGPSPYSNQPQHF. In DNA form, the CDR3 reads TGTGCCAGCTCACCCGGACCTTCTCCTTATAGCAATCAGCCCCAGCATTTT. The V and J genes are TRBV18 and TRBJ1-5; D ambiguous. Per germline, CDR1 KGHSH and CDR2 LQKENI. The CDR3 runs 17 residues. V lost 3 bases to trimming and J lost 0 bases, with 15 bases between them.

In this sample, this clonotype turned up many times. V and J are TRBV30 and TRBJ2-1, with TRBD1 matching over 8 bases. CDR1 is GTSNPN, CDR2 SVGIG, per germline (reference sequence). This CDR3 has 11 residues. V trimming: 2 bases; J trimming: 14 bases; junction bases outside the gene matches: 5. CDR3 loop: CAWSSGGSEFF. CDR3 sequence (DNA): TGTGCCTGGAGTTCAGGGGGCTCCGAGTTCTTC.

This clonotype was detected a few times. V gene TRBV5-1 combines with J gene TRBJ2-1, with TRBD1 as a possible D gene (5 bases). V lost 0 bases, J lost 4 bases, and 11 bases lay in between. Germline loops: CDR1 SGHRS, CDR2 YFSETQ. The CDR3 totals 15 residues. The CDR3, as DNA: TGCGCCAGCAGCTTGGTTCCGGACACATACAATGAGCAGTTCTTC. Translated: CASSLVPDTYNEQFF.

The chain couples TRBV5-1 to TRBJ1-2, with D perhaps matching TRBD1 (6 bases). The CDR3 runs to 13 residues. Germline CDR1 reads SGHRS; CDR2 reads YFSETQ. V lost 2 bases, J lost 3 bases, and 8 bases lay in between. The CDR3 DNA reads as TGCGCCAGCAGCTTAGACAGGCACTATGGCTACACCTTC. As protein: CASSLDRHYGYTF.

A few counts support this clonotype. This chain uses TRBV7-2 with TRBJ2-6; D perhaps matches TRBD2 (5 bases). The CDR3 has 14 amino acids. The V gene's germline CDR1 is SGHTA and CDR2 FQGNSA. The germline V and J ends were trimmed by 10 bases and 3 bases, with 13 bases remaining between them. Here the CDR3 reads CAILVGSGANVLTF. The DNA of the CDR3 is TGTGCCATACTAGTGGGGAGTGGGGCCAACGTCCTGACTTTC.

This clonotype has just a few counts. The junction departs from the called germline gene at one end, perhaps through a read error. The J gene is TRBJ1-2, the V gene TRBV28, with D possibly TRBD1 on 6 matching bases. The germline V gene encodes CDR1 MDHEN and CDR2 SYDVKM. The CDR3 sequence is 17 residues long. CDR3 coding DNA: TGTGCCGGCAGCCCTATAGTCGGGGGGCAATCTAGCTATGGCTACACCTTC. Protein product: CAGSPIVGGQSSYGYTF.